This paragraph reports one TCR beta chain. Its specificity is unknown. The sample comes from a study of metastatic and nonmetastatic thyroid tumors. Study-level information: A comparison of repertoires was made across blood and tumor or nodule tissue from malignant and benign thyroid patients.

The V end lost 4 bases, the J end lost 14 bases, and 20 bases lay between the germline ends. The CDR3 consists of 13 residues. Germline lookup yields CDR1 SGHVS and CDR2 FQNEAQ. Study-wide results and limits: TCR beta diversity was reportedly significantly higher in malignant thyroid tumors than benign nodules, in blood and tumor.

Under the authors' procedure: Clinicopathological groups differed in CDR3, with these differences serving to build a distant-metastasis classifier for papillary thyroid cancer. MiXCR reprocessed the PCR reads for TCRdb. It is TCRdb's table, rather than the study itself, that gives the V and J calls and clone size. This sample has 13,000 to 15,000 clones, with less than 30% found just once. All patients were untreated before thyroid surgery. Sequencing was performed on tumor tissue. The origin of this receptor is a male donor with papillary thyroid cancer or a benign thyroid nodule (not recorded which). Some clones in this sample may be carry-over from other donors' samples. The chain has TRBV7-8 and TRBJ1-1; D possibly corresponds to TRBD1 (5 bases). This chain's CDR3 is CASSSGTWGSAFF. The CDR3 DNA is TGTGCCAGCAGCTCCGGAACATGGGGCTCAGCCTTCTTT.